These 15 T cell receptor beta chains were sequenced from one sample in a study of CD8+CD57+ T cells in acquired aplastic anemia. Previously, flow cytometry had revealed CD8+CD57+ cell expansion in the patients chosen for sequencing. Genomic DNA acted as the template from which TCR beta VDJ combination and CDR3 sequence profiling were carried out. MiXCR, applied by TCRdb to the reads, yields one record per CDR3 protein. The sample shows 150,000 to 200,000 distinct CDR3 sequences, 48% of them seen only once. Input material: sorted CD4+, CD8+, or CD8+CD57+ T cells (not recorded which) from PBMCs. The receptors were gathered from a human donor with aplastic anemia.

Many counts were recorded for this clonotype. The chain links TRBV15 to TRBJ1-1; unclear D gene. The CDR3 covers 13 residues. The V gene lost 7 bases and the J gene lost 7 bases, with 16 bases spanning the gap. Germline CDR1 is LNHNV and CDR2 is YYDKDF (reference sequence). CDR3 amino acids: CATTGLEFSEAFF. CDR3 in DNA: TGTGCCACCACCGGGCTTGAGTTTAGTGAAGCTTTCTTT.

This chain uses TRBV7-9 with TRBJ1-1; tentative D call: TRBD1 (5 bases). The length of the CDR3 is 14 residues. Germline assignment: CDR1 SEHNR and CDR2 FQNEAQ (reference sequence). The ends were cut back, 0 bases at V and 1 base at J, with 6 bases in the middle. The CDR3 DNA is TGTGCCAGCAGCTTAGCCAGGGCGAACACTGAAGCTTTCTTT. This codes for CASSLARANTEAFF.

This clonotype was detected ten times or more. The J gene is TRBJ1-6, the V gene TRBV4-1; 10 bases agree with TRBD1. Germline CDR1 MGHRA, CDR2 YSYEKL. This CDR3 is 16 amino acids long. V trimming: 1 base; J trimming: 8 bases; junction bases outside the gene matches: 5. CDR3 loop: CASSQGEGTGDSPLHF. The DNA for the CDR3 is TGCGCCAGCAGCCAAGGCGAGGGGACAGGGGATTCACCCCTCCACTTT.

This clonotype has just one count. The V and J genes are TRBV7-9 and TRBJ1-6, with a weak D call TRBD1 (6 bases). V was trimmed by 1 base and J by 9 bases, leaving 10 bases between them. The CDR3 extends over 14 amino acids. Germline V gene lookup returns CDR1 SEHNR and CDR2 FQNEAQ (reference sequence). The DNA of the CDR3 is TGTGCCAGCAGCTTAGGGGAAGGGGGTTCACCCCTCCACTTT. Translating it yields CASSLGEGGSPLHF. Based on the CDR3 plus reference TRBV7-9 and TRBJ1-6, the full variable domain is DTGVSQNPRHKITKRGQNVTFRCDPISEHNRLYWYRQTLGQGPEFLTYFQNEAQLEKSRLLSDRFSAERPKGSFSTLEIQRTEQGDSAMYLCASSLGEGGSPLHFGNGTRLTVT.

In its sample, this clonotype was seen many times. The gene calls are TRBV7-2 and TRBJ2-1; unclear D gene. Germline-derived CDR1 and CDR2 are SGHTA and FQGNSA. The CDR3 is made up of 11 amino acids. Trimming removed 5 bases at V and 7 bases at J, with 6 bases between. CDR3 DNA sequence: TGTGCCAGCAGCCCGTCAAATGAGCAGTTCTTC. The encoded protein is CASSPSNEQFF. The whole variable domain, filled in from reference TRBV7-2 and TRBJ2-1, reads GAGVSQSPSNKVTEKGKDVELRCDPISGHTALYWYRQSLGQGLEFLIYFQGNSAPDKSGLPSDRFSAERTGGSVSTLTIQRTQQEDSAVYLCASSPSNEQFFGPGTRLTVL.

The chain is built from TRBV7-2 and TRBJ1-1; D may be TRBD1 (6 bases). The V end lost 3 bases, the J end lost 1 base, and 9 bases lay between the germline ends. This CDR3 spans 14 amino acids. Germline CDR1 SGHTA, CDR2 FQGNSA. CDR3 coding DNA: TGTGCCAGCAGCTTCCAAGGGGGGAACACTGAAGCTTTCTTT. It yields the protein CASSFQGGNTEAFF.

V and J are TRBV27 and TRBJ1-2; TRBD1 might be the D (6 bases). The CDR3 runs 13 residues. In germline, CDR1 is MNHEY, CDR2 SMNVEV (reference sequence). The V gene lost 4 bases and the J gene lost 3 bases, with 9 bases spanning the gap. CDR3 residues: CASSSGADYGYTF. The CDR3 region has the DNA TGTGCCAGCAGTTCAGGGGCGGACTATGGCTACACCTTC.

J is TRBJ2-3 and V is TRBV10-3; 8 bases are shared with TRBD2. The CDR3 spans 14 residues. Germline CDR1 ENHRY, CDR2 SYGVKD. The V and J ends lost 6 bases and 5 bases, in that order; junction bases with no gene match: 7. The CDR3 sequence is CAIRDGGALDTQYF. The CDR3 coding sequence is TGTGCCATCAGAGACGGGGGGGCCTTAGATACGCAGTATTTT.

This clonotype was detected only a few times. The chain uses TRBV15 and TRBJ2-7; tentative D call: TRBD2 (6 bases). V was trimmed by 0 bases and J by 0 bases, leaving 9 bases between them. The V gene's germline CDR1 is LNHNV and CDR2 YYDKDF (reference sequence). The CDR3 spans 15 residues. The CDR3 sequence: CATSREATSSYEQYF. The CDR3 DNA reads as TGTGCCACCAGCAGAGAGGCGACTAGCTCCTACGAGCAGTACTTC.

The V gene is TRBV2, the J gene TRBJ2-3; 16 bases agree with TRBD2. Germline CDR1 is SNHLY and CDR2 is FYNNEI. CDR3 length: 17 amino acids. Trimming removed 4 bases from V and 1 base from J; junction bases left unmatched: 2. The CDR3 here is CASSGGTSGRGTDTQYF. The CDR3, as DNA: TGTGCCAGCAGTGGTGGGACTAGCGGGAGGGGCACAGATACGCAGTATTTT. Full variable domain (rest looked up from reference TRBV2 and TRBJ2-3): EPEVTQTPSHQVTQMGQEVILRCVPISNHLYFYWYRQILGQKVEFLVSFYNNEISEKSEIFDDQFSVERPDGSNFTLKIRSTKLEDSAMYFCASSGGTSGRGTDTQYFGPGTRLTVL.

This chain joins TRBV7-9 and TRBJ2-7; the match to TRBD1 covers 8 bases. J was trimmed by 6 bases and V by 4 bases; bases with no gene match: 11. From germline, CDR1 is SEHNR and CDR2 FQNEAQ (reference sequence). The CDR3 totals 15 residues. CDR3 protein: CASSWPGTGGLEQYF. CDR3 bases: TGTGCCAGCAGCTGGCCGGGAACAGGGGGTCTCGAGCAGTACTTC.

The DNA of the CDR3 is TGTGCCACCAGCAGAGATCGGAGGGGGCTTGCGGAAGCTTTCTTT. It encodes CATSRDRRGLAEAFF. The V gene is TRBV15, the J gene TRBJ1-1; 7 bases are shared with TRBD1. V trimming: 0 bases; J trimming: 8 bases; junction bases outside the gene matches: 9. From germline, CDR1 is LNHNV and CDR2 YYDKDF (reference sequence). This CDR3 is 15 amino acids long.

The chain uses TRBV24-1 and TRBJ2-5; 9 bases line up with TRBD1. This CDR3 region has 14 residues. Germline V gene lookup returns CDR1 KGHDR and CDR2 SFDVKD. V shed 4 bases, J shed 4 bases, and the junction held 3 bases outside the gene matches. The CDR3 spells CATSDNRGPETQYF. In nucleotides, the CDR3 is TGTGCCACCAGTGACAACAGGGGGCCAGAGACCCAGTACTTC.

This clonotype was counted a few times. The chain recombines TRBV11-2 with TRBJ2-1; TRBD2 agrees at 10 bases. The J segment lost 3 bases and the V segment lost 3 bases, leaving 5 bases of the junction unmatched. The germline CDR1 and CDR2 sequences are SGHAT and FQNNGV. The CDR3 covers 16 residues. This chain's CDR3 is CASSLVAGGRYNEQFF. CDR3 DNA: TGTGCCAGCAGCTTGGTAGCGGGAGGCCGCTACAATGAGCAGTTCTTC.

This clonotype showed up many times. This chain links TRBV20-1 with TRBJ2-7, with a possible D match to TRBD1 (6 bases). Looked up from germline, CDR1 is DFQATT and CDR2 is SNEGSKA (reference sequence). This CDR3 comprises 13 residues. V was clipped by 5 bases and J by 3 bases, with 14 bases between them. The CDR3 DNA is TGCAGTGCTTCCGGGACACTGATCTACGAGCAGTACTTC. The encoded protein is CSASGTLIYEQYF.